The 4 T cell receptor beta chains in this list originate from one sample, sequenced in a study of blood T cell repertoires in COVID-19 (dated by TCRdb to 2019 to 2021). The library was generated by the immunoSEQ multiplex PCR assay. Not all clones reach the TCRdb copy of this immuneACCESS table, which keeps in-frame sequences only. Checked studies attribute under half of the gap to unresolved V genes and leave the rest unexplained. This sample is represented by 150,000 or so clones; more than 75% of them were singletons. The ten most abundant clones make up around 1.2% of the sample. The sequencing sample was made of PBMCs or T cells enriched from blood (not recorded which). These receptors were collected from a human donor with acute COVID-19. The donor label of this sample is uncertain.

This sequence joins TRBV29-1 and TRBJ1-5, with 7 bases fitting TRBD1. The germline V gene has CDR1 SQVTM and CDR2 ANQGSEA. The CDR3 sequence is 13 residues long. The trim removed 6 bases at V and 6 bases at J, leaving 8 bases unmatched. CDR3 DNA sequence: TGCAGCGTCCAAGGGACAGAGGGTCAGCCCCAGCATTTT. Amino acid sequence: CSVQGTEGQPQHF.

The DNA for the CDR3 is TGTGCCAGCAATCCACAGGGGAACTATGGCTACACCTTC. This sequence encodes CASNPQGNYGYTF. The rearrangement links TRBV6-6 to TRBJ1-2, with 7 bases aligning to TRBD1. Trimming cost V 7 bases and J 2 bases; bases outside gene matches: 4. Germline lookup yields CDR1 MNHNY and CDR2 SVGAGI (reference sequence). CDR3 length: 13 amino acids.

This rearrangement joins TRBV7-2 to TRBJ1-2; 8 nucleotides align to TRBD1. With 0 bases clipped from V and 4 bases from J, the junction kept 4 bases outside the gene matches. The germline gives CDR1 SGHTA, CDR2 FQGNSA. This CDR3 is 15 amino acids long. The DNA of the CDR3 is TGTGCCAGCAGCTTAGCCCCAGGGGGCGCCTATGGCTACACCTTC. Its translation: CASSLAPGGAYGYTF.

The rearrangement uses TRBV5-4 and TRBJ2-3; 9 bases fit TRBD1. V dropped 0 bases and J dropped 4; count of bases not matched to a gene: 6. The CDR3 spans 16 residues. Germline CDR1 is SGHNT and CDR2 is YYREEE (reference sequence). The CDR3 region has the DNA TGTGCCAGCAGCTTGGCCGCGGGACAGGGCCCAGATACGCAGTATTTT. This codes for CASSLAAGQGPDTQYF. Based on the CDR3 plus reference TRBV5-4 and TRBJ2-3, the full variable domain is ETGVTQSPTHLIKTRGQQVTLRCSSQSGHNTVSWYQQALGQGPQFIFQYYREEENGRGNFPPRFSGLQFPNYSSELNVNALELDDSALYLCASSLAAGQGPDTQYFGPGTRLTVL.